This T cell receptor beta chain was found in a study of T cell repertoires in cytomegalovirus infection. Study-level points and caveats: Of the TCR beta families, the public ones yielded a cumulative frequency that identified carriers of CMV plus the relevant HLA.

TCRdb passed the reads through MiXCR, listing each CDR3 protein once. The sample has 400,000 to 550,000 distinct CDR3 sequences, 11% seen once. Germline values: CDR1 MGHRA, CDR2 YSYEKL. The CDR3 is 16 residues long. Trimming cost V 4 bases and J 4 bases, with 19 bases left between them. This clonotype showed up many times. Antigen: not known. The V call is TRBV4-1, the J call TRBJ2-5; D not resolved. Sequencing input: PBMCs. The receptor was isolated from a human donor in good health (CMV status not recorded). Some clones in this sample may be carry-over from other donors' samples. For the CDR3, the DNA is TGCGCCAGCAGCCCACGGGTGGGTTCCTACGGAGAGACCCAGTACTTC. Translated: CASSPRVGSYGETQYF.